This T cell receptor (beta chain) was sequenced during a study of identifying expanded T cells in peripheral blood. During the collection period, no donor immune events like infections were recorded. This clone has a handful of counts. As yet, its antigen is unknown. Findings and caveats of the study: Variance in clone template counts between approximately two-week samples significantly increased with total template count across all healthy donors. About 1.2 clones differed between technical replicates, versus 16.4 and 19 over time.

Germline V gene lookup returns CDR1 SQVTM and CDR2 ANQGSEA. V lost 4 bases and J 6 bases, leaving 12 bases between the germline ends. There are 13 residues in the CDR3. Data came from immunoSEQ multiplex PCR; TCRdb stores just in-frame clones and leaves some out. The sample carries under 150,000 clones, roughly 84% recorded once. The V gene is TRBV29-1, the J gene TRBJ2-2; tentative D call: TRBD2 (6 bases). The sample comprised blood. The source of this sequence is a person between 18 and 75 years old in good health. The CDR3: CSVVVREAGELFF. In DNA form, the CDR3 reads TGCAGCGTTGTCGTCAGGGAGGCCGGGGAGCTGTTTTTT.